The 30 T cell receptor beta chains below come from one sample, sequenced in a study of identical twins. TCRdb reanalysed the 5' RACE reads using MiXCR and keeps one entry per CDR3 protein. Of about 530,000 distinct CDR3 sequences in the sample, approximately 14% were seen once. These data were also filed under a second study, of yellow fever vaccine responses in identical twins.

The specimen was CD4+ T cells sorted from blood. Source of these receptors: a young woman in good health.

V gene TRBV5-1 combines with J gene TRBJ2-1; the D gene is possibly TRBD1 (5 bases). The V gene lost 2 bases and the J gene lost 1 base, with 19 bases spanning the gap. The CDR3 has 18 residues. CDR1 SGHRS and CDR2 YFSETQ come from the germline V gene. The CDR3 region has the DNA TGCGCCAGCAGCTTAGGTCAGGGTAATTTTCGTTCCTACAATGAGCAGTTCTTC. Translated, it gives CASSLGQGNFRSYNEQFF.

This CDR3 is CASSLPPTDEQFF. The CDR3 nucleotides read TGTGCCAGCAGTTTACCGCCGACGGACGAGCAGTTCTTC. V gene TRBV28 combines with J gene TRBJ2-1, with unresolved D. Germline V gene sequence: CDR1 MDHEN, CDR2 SYDVKM. The CDR3 totals 13 residues. V was pared by 2 bases and J by 10 bases, with 12 bases between.

The chain carries TRBV12-3 or TRBV12-4 and TRBJ1-6; D possibly corresponds to TRBD1 (5 bases). The V end was cut by 2 bases, the J end by 8 bases, with 13 bases between. This CDR3 comprises 15 residues. CDR3 region: CASSLSQGIYSPLHF. CDR3 nucleotides: TGTGCCAGCAGTTTAAGTCAGGGCATTTATTCACCCCTCCACTTT.

This clonotype was seen at least ten times. The chain employs TRBV27 and TRBJ2-7; 8 bases line up with TRBD2. CDR3 length equals 15 residues. Losses at the gene ends were 0 bases for V and 1 base for J; bases not matched to a gene: 2. The germline V gene encodes CDR1 MNHEY and CDR2 SMNVEV (reference sequence). In nucleotides, the CDR3 is TGTGCCAGCAGTTTATCTAGCGGGATGTCCTACGAGCAGTACTTC. The encoded protein is CASSLSSGMSYEQYF.

The J gene is TRBJ2-1, the V gene TRBV14, with D perhaps TRBD2 (6 bases). This CDR3 is 14 amino acids long. Germline assignment: CDR1 SGHDN and CDR2 FVKESK. Trimming left V 2 bases short and J 7 bases short, with 12 bases between. The CDR3 bases are TGTGCCAGCAGCCAATCCCCCGGACTAAATGAGCAGTTCTTC. Its translation is CASSQSPGLNEQFF.

V and J are TRBV29-1 and TRBJ2-1; 8 positions agree with TRBD2. Trimming removed 3 bases from V and 4 bases from J; junction bases left unmatched: 5. CDR1 is SQVTM and CDR2 is ANQGSEA in the germline V gene. This CDR3 is built from 14 residues. The CDR3 DNA follows: TGCAGCGTTGAGCGGGGGGCCGGTTACAATGAGCAGTTCTTC. This codes for CSVERGAGYNEQFF.

This chain joins TRBV20-1 and TRBJ2-2, with D hard to call. This CDR3 comprises 13 residues. The V gene's germline CDR1 is DFQATT and CDR2 SNEGSKA (reference sequence). V lost 0 bases and J lost 5, with 7 bases in between. This CDR3 is CSARDTRTGELFF. The CDR3 nucleotides are TGCAGTGCTAGAGATACCAGAACCGGGGAGCTGTTTTTT.

This clonotype has more than one count but fewer than ten. The gene calls are TRBV5-1 and TRBJ2-6, with a possible D match to TRBD1 (6 bases). Germline CDR1 reads SGHRS; CDR2 reads YFSETQ. The CDR3 length is 15 residues. Trimming removed 4 bases at V and 10 bases at J, with 18 bases between. In DNA, the CDR3 is TGCGCCAGCAGCCTGAATGGACAGATATTGAACGTCCTGACTTTC. This codes for CASSLNGQILNVLTF. The variable domain in full, with the rest retrieved from reference TRBV5-1 and TRBJ2-6, is KAGVTQTPRYLIKTRGQQVTLSCSPISGHRSVSWYQQTPGQGLQFLFEYFSETQRNKGNFPGRFSGRQFSNSRSEMNVSTLELGDSALYLCASSLNGQILNVLTFGAGSRLTVL.

This clonotype was found many times. The chain joins TRBV3-1 to TRBJ1-4, with 11 bases aligning to TRBD1. V shed 3 bases and J 7 bases; nucleotides not matched to a gene: 4. This CDR3 is built from 15 residues. Looked up from germline, CDR1 is LGHDT and CDR2 is YNNKEL (reference sequence). CDR3 sequence (DNA): TGTGCCAGCAGCCAGCTGGGGACAGGGGGTGAAAAACTGTTTTTT. Amino acids: CASSQLGTGGEKLFF.

This clonotype was seen only a few times. J is TRBJ2-1 and V is TRBV12-3 or TRBV12-4; 9 bases line up with TRBD1. The CDR3 loop spans 15 amino acids. Unmatched junction bases numbered 4, after V lost 1 base and J lost 6 bases. For the CDR3, the DNA is TGTGCCAGCAGTTTAGTGGGACAGGGACGCAATGAGCAGTTCTTC. Its translation: CASSLVGQGRNEQFF.

The V and J genes are TRBV25-1 and TRBJ2-3, with D perhaps TRBD2 (6 bases). Trimming removed 7 bases at V and 1 base at J, with 15 bases between. Germline V gene sequence: CDR1 MGHDK, CDR2 SYGVNS. The CDR3 covers 15 residues. The CDR3: CASTQGGRGTDTQYF. The CDR3 DNA reads as TGTGCCAGCACCCAAGGAGGGAGAGGCACAGATACGCAGTATTTT.

This clonotype was recorded a few times. The chain employs TRBV14 and TRBJ2-1; 12 bases match TRBD2. There are 16 residues in the CDR3. Germline values: CDR1 SGHDN, CDR2 FVKESK. After removal of 4 bases from V and 7 bases from J, the junction contained 8 bases not matched to a gene. The CDR3 DNA is TGTGCCAGCAGCCCGACTAGCGGGAGACCACCTAATGAGCAGTTCTTC. It yields the protein CASSPTSGRPPNEQFF.

The rearrangement uses TRBV12-3 or TRBV12-4 and TRBJ2-7; D is uncertain. Trimming shortened V by 6 bases and J by 7 bases, and 16 bases separated the two germline ends. The CDR3 extends over 13 amino acids. This chain's CDR3 is CASSQHQWGEQYF. DNA of the CDR3: TGTGCCAGCAGCCAACATCAATGGGGTGAGCAGTACTTC.

This clonotype has a count of ten or more. The chain joins TRBV5-5 to TRBJ2-3; D is possibly TRBD1 or TRBD2 (5 bases each). Germline lookup yields CDR1 SGHKS and CDR2 YYEKEE (reference sequence). Trimming cost V 3 bases and J 4 bases, with 15 bases left between them. The CDR3 totals 15 residues. CDR3 sequence: CASSSSGTGSDTQYF. The CDR3 DNA is TGTGCCAGCAGCTCCTCGGGGACCGGTTCAGATACGCAGTATTTT.

The chain couples TRBV10-3 to TRBJ1-1; D is perhaps TRBD1 (5 bases). The germline V and J ends were trimmed by 3 bases and 1 base, with 9 bases remaining between them. This CDR3 region has 14 residues. Germline V gene lookup returns CDR1 ENHRY and CDR2 SYGVKD. Here the CDR3 reads CAISDPGGNTEAFF. The DNA for the CDR3 is TGTGCCATCAGTGACCCCGGGGGGAACACTGAAGCTTTCTTT.

This clonotype has just a few counts. The chain couples TRBV12-3 or TRBV12-4 to TRBJ1-6; 7 bases are a match to TRBD1. The CDR3 covers 17 residues. V gave up 1 base and J gave up 7 bases; unmatched junction bases: 10. The CDR3 loop is CASSLGDRALYNSPLHF. CDR3 bases: TGTGCCAGCAGTTTAGGCGACAGGGCTTTATACAATTCACCCCTCCACTTT.

J is TRBJ1-2 and V is TRBV2; maybe TRBD1 (5 bases). V shed 6 bases and J shed 14 bases, with 19 bases lying between them. The CDR3 has 12 amino acids. Germline-derived CDR1 and CDR2 are SNHLY and FYNNEI. The CDR3 nucleotides read TGTGCCAGCAGCCTTACCGCACAGGTTGGAACCTTC. As protein: CASSLTAQVGTF.

This clonotype was counted between two and nine times. This chain links TRBV14 with TRBJ2-7; 11 nucleotides agree with TRBD2. Trimming at V came to 3 bases and at J to 4 bases, leaving 2 bases not matched to a gene. The CDR3 spans 14 residues. CDR1 is SGHDN and CDR2 is FVKESK in the germline V gene. The CDR3 here is CASSHSGRDYEQYF. CDR3 sequence (DNA): TGTGCCAGCAGCCATAGCGGGAGGGATTACGAGCAGTACTTC.

The chain is built from TRBV10-3 and TRBJ2-1; D might be TRBD1 or TRBD2, each matching 6 bases. The germline V gene encodes CDR1 ENHRY and CDR2 SYGVKD. V was clipped by 6 bases and J by 7 bases, with 10 bases between them. The CDR3 is 12 residues long. CDR3 coding DNA: TGTGCCATCAGCGGGGGCATAAATGAGCAGTTCTTC. Amino acids: CAISGGINEQFF.

This clonotype has a handful of counts. V usage is TRBV7-9 and J usage is TRBJ2-3; D is undetermined. The CDR3 contains 16 residues. The germline V and J ends were trimmed by 0 bases and 0 bases, with 10 bases remaining between them. Germline V gene sequence: CDR1 SEHNR, CDR2 FQNEAQ (reference sequence). Here the CDR3 reads CASSLARSGSTDTQYF. DNA of the CDR3: TGTGCCAGCAGCTTAGCCCGGTCTGGTAGCACAGATACGCAGTATTTT.

This chain joins TRBV9 and TRBJ2-1; no definite D call. The length of the CDR3 is 14 residues. CDR1 is SGDLS and CDR2 is YYNGEE in the germline V gene. V lost 3 bases to trimming and J lost 2 bases, with 9 bases between them. CDR3 region: CASSARTTYNEQFF. The DNA of the CDR3 is TGTGCCAGCAGCGCCCGGACGACCTACAATGAGCAGTTCTTC.

The genes are TRBV10-3 and TRBJ2-1; D uncertain. Germline-derived CDR1 and CDR2 are ENHRY and SYGVKD. The CDR3 extends over 11 amino acids. V was shortened by 7 bases and J by 6 bases, with 7 bases between the two germline ends. The CDR3 nucleotides read TGTGCCATCAAGGTTGGCAATGAGCAGTTCTTC. Translating gives CAIKVGNEQFF.

The chain recombines TRBV6-1 with TRBJ2-5; D is unresolved. Germline CDR1 and CDR2: MNHNS and SASEGT. The CDR3 length is 13 residues. Trimming removed 2 bases from V and 5 bases from J, with 9 bases in between. The CDR3 DNA sequence: TGTGCCAGCAGTGAACCCAGTGGGGAGACCCAGTACTTC. The encoded protein is CASSEPSGETQYF.

The V and J genes are TRBV29-1 and TRBJ1-1; D not certain. Per germline, CDR1 SQVTM and CDR2 ANQGSEA. The CDR3 is made up of 11 amino acids. Between the trimmed V and J ends, which lost 4 bases and 1 base, there was a span of 4 bases. This CDR3 reads CSVVKNTEAFF. CDR3 DNA: TGCAGCGTTGTTAAGAACACTGAAGCTTTCTTT.

The rearrangement uses TRBV24-1 and TRBJ2-7; D ambiguous. Germline loops: CDR1 KGHDR, CDR2 SFDVKD. The CDR3 runs to 13 residues. The germline V and J ends were trimmed by 4 bases and 4 bases, with 10 bases remaining between them. The CDR3 loop is CATSDGARYEQYF. The CDR3, as DNA: TGTGCCACCAGTGACGGCGCCAGGTACGAGCAGTACTTC.

The chain recombines TRBV11-2 with TRBJ2-7; D remains ambiguous. The CDR3 runs 11 residues. The V gene lost 5 bases and the J gene lost 5 bases, with 7 bases spanning the gap. Germline CDR1 and CDR2: SGHAT and FQNNGV. In DNA form, the CDR3 reads TGTGCCAGCAGCCCCAGGCACGAGCAGTACTTC. As protein: CASSPRHEQYF.

In this sample, this clonotype turned up a few times. The rearrangement joins TRBV10-3 to TRBJ2-7; 7 bases agree with TRBD1. V was pared by 3 bases and J by 5 bases, with 7 bases of the junction left unmatched. Germline CDR1 ENHRY, CDR2 SYGVKD. This CDR3 spans 14 amino acids. CDR3: CAISDPDRKNEQYF. The CDR3 DNA is TGTGCCATCAGTGACCCGGACAGGAAGAACGAGCAGTACTTC.

The gene calls are TRBV11-2 and TRBJ2-3; D is possibly TRBD1 (5 bases). CDR1 is SGHAT, CDR2 FQNNGV, per germline. V lost 3 bases to trimming and J lost 7 bases, with 17 bases between them. This CDR3 contains 15 residues. CDR3 DNA sequence: TGTGCCAGCAGCTTGGCCCCGCAGGGTCTTAATACGCAGTATTTT. It specifies CASSLAPQGLNTQYF.

The count of this clonotype is one. This chain uses TRBV10-1 with TRBJ2-2; D is undetermined. The CDR3 extends over 14 amino acids. Germline loops: CDR1 WNHNN, CDR2 SYGVQD (reference sequence). Trimming shortened V by 2 bases and J by 0 bases, and 4 bases separated the two germline ends. CDR3 amino acids: CASSERPNTGELFF. The CDR3 DNA reads TGCGCCAGCAGTGAGCGACCGAACACCGGGGAGCTGTTTTTT.

The chain carries TRBV7-9 and TRBJ1-1; D gene ambiguous. Germline values: CDR1 SEHNR, CDR2 FQNEAQ (reference sequence). V shed 2 bases and J shed 2 bases, with 6 bases lying between them. This CDR3 is built from 13 residues. CDR3 sequence reads: CASSLPPNTEAFF. The CDR3, as DNA: TGTGCCAGCAGCTTACCTCCTAACACTGAAGCTTTCTTT.